Shown below are 13 T cell receptor beta chains from a single sample sequenced in a study of blood T cell repertoires in COVID-19 (dated by TCRdb to the early 2020s). Library generation was performed with the immunoSEQ multiplex PCR assay. TCRdb stores this immuneACCESS table with in-frame sequences only. Part of the clones is absent; in the studies checked, under half of the shortfall reflects unresolved V genes, and no reason is known for the rest. This sample has 250,000 to 300,000 clones in its table, and roughly 90% of those were observed once. Over 9% of the sample rests with the top ten. Input material: peripheral blood. All receptors derive from a woman younger than 45 with COVID-19, enrolled during active disease.

The gene calls are TRBV2 and TRBJ1-6; D is perhaps TRBD1 (5 bases). The CDR3 has 13 amino acids. CDR1 SNHLY and CDR2 FYNNEI come from the germline V gene. The ends were cut back, 9 bases at V and 7 bases at J, with 13 bases in the middle. CDR3 sequence: CASPRTLNSPLHF. The CDR3 DNA follows: TGTGCCAGTCCGAGGACACTCAATTCACCCCTCCACTTT.

In its sample, this clone was seen a few times. Here the CDR3 reads CAISEGPTGLNEKLFF. CDR3 in DNA: TGTGCCATCAGTGAGGGCCCAACGGGACTTAATGAAAAACTGTTTTTT. This sequence joins TRBV10-3 and TRBJ1-4; D may be TRBD1 (5 bases). This CDR3 contains 16 residues. Deletions cut 2 bases from V and 4 bases from J, with 14 bases between. Looked up from germline, CDR1 is ENHRY and CDR2 is SYGVKD.

This sequence joins TRBV6-5 and TRBJ1-5, with D perhaps TRBD1 (5 bases). V gave up 7 bases and J gave up 3 bases, with 16 bases separating them. CDR3 length: 15 amino acids. CDR1 is MNHEY, CDR2 SVGAGI, per germline. The CDR3 spells CASTITGGSNQPQHF. CDR3 nucleotides: TGTGCCAGCACCATCACGGGGGGGTCCAATCAGCCCCAGCATTTT.

This chain's CDR3 is CASIMEQGARGTGELFF. The DNA for the CDR3 is TGTGCCAGCATCATGGAGCAGGGGGCGCGGGGCACCGGGGAGCTGTTTTTT. The V and J genes are TRBV4-2 and TRBJ2-2; 8 bases align to TRBD1. Germline CDR1 and CDR2: LGHNA and YNFKEQ. The J segment lost 4 bases and the V segment lost 7 bases, leaving 14 bases of the junction unmatched. The CDR3 length is 17 residues.

Concerning this clone: Distinct nucleotide sequences in the sample also encode this CDR3. The chain uses TRBV5-1 and TRBJ1-2; 7 nucleotides match TRBD1. Germline V CDR1 and CDR2: SGHRS, YFSETQ. Trimming removed 1 base from V and 5 bases from J; junction bases left unmatched: 5. This CDR3 region has 14 residues. CDR3 DNA sequence: TGCGCCAGCAGCTTGAGTGGGACAGCTTATGGCTACACCTTC. Translated: CASSLSGTAYGYTF.

This sequence joins TRBV2 and TRBJ2-3, with D tentatively TRBD2 (5 bases). V was cut by 2 bases and J by 2 bases, with 8 bases left in between. In germline, CDR1 is SNHLY, CDR2 FYNNEI. The CDR3 runs 14 residues. CDR3 nucleotide sequence: TGTGCCAGCAGTGAACAGGACTTCACAGATACGCAGTATTTT. This sequence encodes CASSEQDFTDTQYF.

V usage is TRBV30 and J usage is TRBJ2-3; tentative D call: TRBD2 (5 bases). The germline V and J ends were trimmed by 0 bases and 8 bases, with 9 bases remaining between them. The CDR3 covers 12 residues. Germline-derived CDR1 and CDR2 are GTSNPN and SVGIG (reference sequence). The CDR3 here is CAWSVLSATQYF. In nucleotides, the CDR3 is TGTGCCTGGAGTGTCCTTAGCGCTACGCAGTATTTT.

J is TRBJ1-1 and V is TRBV28; D perhaps matches TRBD1 (6 bases). The V gene lost 3 bases and the J gene lost 5 bases, with 16 bases spanning the gap. Germline lookup yields CDR1 MDHEN and CDR2 SYDVKM. The CDR3 has 15 residues. CDR3 nucleotides: TGTGCCAGCAGTTTTGTATTGGGGGCAAGGACTGAAGCTTTCTTT. This codes for CASSFVLGARTEAFF.

The chain recombines TRBV30 with TRBJ1-5; 7 nucleotides line up with TRBD1. The CDR3 has 16 amino acids. The V gene's germline CDR1 is GTSNPN and CDR2 SVGIG (reference sequence). V lost 3 bases and J lost 0; bases outside the gene matches: 8. In DNA, the CDR3 is TGTGCCTGGAGGTCGGCCGGGACAGTTAGCAATCAGCCCCAGCATTTT. It specifies CAWRSAGTVSNQPQHF.

This chain uses TRBV2 with TRBJ1-5, with 7 bases lining up with TRBD1. The CDR3 contains 17 residues. From germline, CDR1 is SNHLY and CDR2 FYNNEI. V lost 3 bases and J lost 0; bases outside the gene matches: 8. The CDR3 reads CASSEVGGRGSNQPQHF. CDR3 DNA sequence: TGTGCCAGCAGTGAGGTAGGGGGCAGGGGTAGCAATCAGCCCCAGCATTTT.

This rearrangement joins TRBV2 to TRBJ2-1; 8 nucleotides align to TRBD2. V was pared by 5 bases and J by 9 bases, with 3 bases of the junction left unmatched. Looked up from germline, CDR1 is SNHLY and CDR2 is FYNNEI. The CDR3 spans 12 residues. This CDR3 reads CASSFTSGEQFF. CDR3 sequence (DNA): TGTGCCAGCAGTTTCACTAGCGGTGAGCAGTTCTTC.

The chain employs TRBV7-3 and TRBJ2-5; TRBD2 matches 7 bases. From germline, CDR1 is SGHTA and CDR2 FQGTGA. Germline trimming cut 4 bases from V and 1 base from J; bases unmatched to any gene: 12. The CDR3 is made up of 17 amino acids. The CDR3 is CASSSFTIAGSQETQYF. CDR3 nucleotide sequence: TGTGCCAGCAGCTCCTTTACAATAGCGGGTAGCCAAGAGACCCAGTACTTC.

V gene TRBV18 combines with J gene TRBJ2-5; TRBD1 matches 7 bases. CDR3 length: 15 residues. From germline, CDR1 is KGHSH and CDR2 LQKENI. V lost 1 base and J lost 1; bases outside the gene matches: 3. The CDR3 sequence is CASSPLGTVQETQYF. The CDR3 bases are TGTGCCAGCTCACCACTCGGGACAGTCCAAGAGACCCAGTACTTC.